Listed below are T cell receptor beta chains from one sample, sequenced in a study of T cell responses to AZD1222 COVID-19 vaccine. The table came from immunoSEQ multiplex PCR; TCRdb's copy has only in-frame clones and leaves some out. The sample has around 140,000 clones; 90% to 95% are singletons. The sequencing used peripheral blood, collected 28 days after the second AZD1222 dose. The receptors come from an adult who received the AZD1222 COVID-19 vaccine. CDR3s include the opening cysteine and the closing phenylalanine or tryptophan. The order of the fields is CDR3 length, V gene, J gene, clone size, D gene, CDR3 DNA, CDR3 protein. D genes are given only for firm matches. The listing skips clone size in some rows; elsewhere it reads once, few, many or a size class.

length: 16
V: TRBV7-3
J: TRBJ1-3
size: once
D: NA
DNA: TGTGCCAGCAGCTTAACCCCAGGCGGGGCTGGAAACACCATATATTTT
CDR3: CASSLTPGGAGNTIYF

length: 14
V: TRBV5-1
J: TRBJ1-1
size: few
D: NA
DNA: TGCGCCAGCAGAGTGGCGGGGTTGAACACTGAAGCTTTCTTT
CDR3: CASRVAGLNTEAFF

length: 15
V: TRBV28
J: TRBJ1-3
size: NA
D: NA
DNA: TGTGCCAGCAGCCGGGACGGACACTCTGGAAACACCATATATTTT
CDR3: CASSRDGHSGNTIYF

length: 16
V: TRBV5-5
J: TRBJ1-3
size: NA
D: NA
DNA: TGTGCCAGCAGCCCGCTACAGGCGAGCTCTGGAAACACCATATATTTT
CDR3: CASSPLQASSGNTIYF

length: 13
V: TRBV11-2
J: TRBJ1-6
size: NA
D: NA
DNA: TGTGCCAGCAGCCCCCGGCTAGATTCACCCCTCCACTTT
CDR3: CASSPRLDSPLHF

length: 11
V: TRBV6-2/TRBV6-3
J: TRBJ2-3
size: NA
D: NA
DNA: TGTGCCAGCAGCATTACAGATACGCAGTATTTT
CDR3: CASSITDTQYF

length: 14
V: TRBV28
J: TRBJ1-1
size: once
D: NA
DNA: TGTGCCAGCAGTTTCGGCCAGGGGAGTACTGAAGCTTTCTTT
CDR3: CASSFGQGSTEAFF

length: 14
V: TRBV27
J: TRBJ1-5
size: NA
D: NA
DNA: TGTGCCAGCGCTGACGGGGGGGCGATTCAGCCCCAGCATTTT
CDR3: CASADGGAIQPQHF

length: 15
V: TRBV29-1
J: TRBJ2-3
size: NA
D: TRBD1
DNA: TGCAGCGTTGTAAGGGGACAGGGTCGGACAGATACGCAGTATTTT
CDR3: CSVVRGQGRTDTQYF

length: 14
V: TRBV6-5
J: TRBJ2-7
size: NA
D: NA
DNA: TGTGCCAGCATGGAAAGGAGGGTCCCCTACGAGCAGTACTTC
CDR3: CASMERRVPYEQYF

length: 12
V: TRBV28
J: TRBJ1-2
size: NA
D: NA
DNA: TGTGCCACCGAGACGTATAACTATGGCTACACCTTC
CDR3: CATETYNYGYTF

length: 15
V: TRBV7-9
J: TRBJ1-4
size: NA
D: TRBD1
DNA: TGTGCCAGCAGCTTCGGGACAGTTACTAATGAAAAACTGTTTTTT
CDR3: CASSFGTVTNEKLFF

length: 15
V: TRBV5-6
J: TRBJ2-5
size: NA
D: NA
DNA: TGTGCCAGCAGCTTGGCCCGGGGCCAGCAAGAGACCCAGTACTTC
CDR3: CASSLARGQQETQYF

length: 12
V: TRBV5-4
J: TRBJ2-3
size: once
D: NA
DNA: TGTGCCAGCAGCTTGGGCTTAGATACGCAGTATTTT
CDR3: CASSLGLDTQYF

length: 14
V: TRBV28
J: TRBJ2-5
size: once
D: NA
DNA: TGTGCCAGCAGTTTAAGAGCGATTGCGGAGACCCAGTACTTC
CDR3: CASSLRAIAETQYF

length: 14
V: TRBV3-1/TRBV3-2
J: TRBJ1-6
size: NA
D: TRBD1
DNA: TGTGCCAGCAGCCTTGGACAGGACTATTCACCCCTCCACTTT
CDR3: CASSLGQDYSPLHF

length: 15
V: TRBV7-7
J: TRBJ2-1
size: NA
D: TRBD1
DNA: TGTGCCAGCAGCTCGGGGACAGGTTCCTACAATGAGCAGTTCTTC
CDR3: CASSSGTGSYNEQFF

length: 15
V: TRBV19
J: TRBJ1-1
size: NA
D: TRBD1
DNA: TGTGCCAGTAGTGGGCTGGGACAGATGAACACTGAAGCTTTCTTT
CDR3: CASSGLGQMNTEAFF

length: 15
V: TRBV28
J: TRBJ1-4
size: NA
D: NA
DNA: TGTGCCAGCAGTTTGGGTGGGGGAACTAATGAAAAACTGTTTTTT
CDR3: CASSLGGGTNEKLFF

length: 18
V: TRBV4-2
J: TRBJ1-3
size: NA
D: TRBD1
DNA: TGTGCCAGCAGCCAAGACCCGGGACAGGGGGTAACTGGAAACACCATATATTTT
CDR3: CASSQDPGQGVTGNTIYF

length: 14
V: TRBV7-2
J: TRBJ2-7
size: once
D: TRBD2
DNA: TGTGCCAGCAGCCCGGGACTAGCGGCGTACGAGCAGTACTTC
CDR3: CASSPGLAAYEQYF

length: 14
V: TRBV6-5
J: TRBJ1-1
size: NA
D: TRBD1
DNA: TGTGCCAGCAGCCGAGACAGGGTTTCCACTGAAGCTTTCTTT
CDR3: CASSRDRVSTEAFF

length: 14
V: TRBV7-3
J: TRBJ1-6
size: NA
D: NA
DNA: TGTGCCAGCAGCTTTGGGGCCTATAATTCACCCCTCCACTTT
CDR3: CASSFGAYNSPLHF

length: 12
V: TRBV7-9
J: TRBJ1-1
size: NA
D: NA
DNA: TGTGCCAGCAGCTTGGGCCTATCAGAAGCTTTCTTT
CDR3: CASSLGLSEAFF